The clone carrying this T cell receptor beta chain was detected only a few times. Its antigen remains unknown. The data are from a study of beta chain features in type 1 diabetes. Study background: Regarding age, gender and cell yields, patients proved similar to healthy donors. Study-level results: Cells with high TCR expression could be over-represented by cDNA sequencing. The study found that naive, central memory and Treg TCRB repertoires appeared more similar in patients than in healthy donors. TCRB CDR3 length was moderately but significantly reduced in all four CD4+ subsets of Type 1 diabetes patients.

There are 15 residues in the CDR3. Trimming pared 2 bases from V and 5 bases from J, leaving 14 bases between. Germline V gives CDR1 SGDLS, CDR2 YYNGEE. Every bit of the isolated RNA underwent reverse transcription, so sequencing read expressed TCRB transcripts. The assay was immunoSEQ multiplex PCR, and TCRdb's table has in-frame clones only and misses some. The table includes approximately 260,000 clones, roughly 22% detected once. V gene TRBV9 combines with J gene TRBJ2-4; the D gene is possibly TRBD1 (6 bases). Sequences were obtained from naive CD4+ T cells from blood. The receptor was isolated from a middle-aged woman with type 1 diabetes. The CDR3 spells CASSVNWGRENIQYF. The DNA for the CDR3 is TGTGCCAGCAGCGTTAACTGGGGGCGAGAAAACATTCAGTACTTC.